Each of the 32 T cell receptor beta chains below was sequenced from the same sample in a study of shared clonotypes between healthy human individuals. Profiling relied on immunoSEQ multiplex PCR, and the TCRdb table lists in-frame clones only, not all of them. Of around 940,000 clones in the sample, over 75% are singletons; the top ten hold approximately 1.5%. The sample taken for sequencing was memory CD4+ T cells sorted from blood. Stated subset: CD45RA-negative fraction. These receptor sequences come from a young man in good health.

The genes are TRBV5-1 and TRBJ1-6; tentatively, D is TRBD1 (5 bases). CDR3 length: 14 residues. Trimming removed 6 bases at V and 5 bases at J, with 12 bases between. Germline values: CDR1 SGHRS, CDR2 YFSETQ. The CDR3: CASKPGPNNSPLHF. In DNA form, the CDR3 reads TGCGCCAGCAAACCGGGACCTAATAATTCACCCCTCCACTTT.

Turning to this clone: The same CDR3 is also encoded by other DNA sequences in this sample. The V call is TRBV5-1, the J call TRBJ2-7, with 10 bases that match TRBD1. J was trimmed by 1 base and V by 5 bases; bases with no gene match: 3. The V gene's germline CDR1 is SGHRS and CDR2 YFSETQ. The CDR3 consists of 14 residues. CDR3 sequence (DNA): TGCGCCAGCAGGCCGGGACAGGGGTCCTACGAGCAGTACTTC. Its protein product is CASRPGQGSYEQYF.

This clone was counted once. CDR3 nucleotides: TGTGCCAGCAGCCCAGGGACAAGGCGGGAGGGCCGGGAGACCCAGTACTTC. Residues: CASSPGTRREGRETQYF. The chain has TRBV7-2 and TRBJ2-5; 9 bases match TRBD2. The CDR3 length is 17 residues. V gave up 5 bases and J gave up 5 bases; unmatched junction bases: 15. Germline V gene lookup returns CDR1 SGHTA and CDR2 FQGNSA.

This chain joins TRBV5-1 and TRBJ2-3; 7 bases fit TRBD2. The J segment lost 6 bases and the V segment lost 0 bases, leaving 13 bases of the junction unmatched. The CDR3 totals 17 residues. Germline values: CDR1 SGHRS, CDR2 YFSETQ. In DNA, the CDR3 is TGCGCCAGCAGCTTGGTGCGTGGTACTAGCGAAGTGGATACGCAGTATTTT. This codes for CASSLVRGTSEVDTQYF.

The rearrangement joins TRBV5-1 to TRBJ2-7; 9 bases line up with TRBD1. The CDR3 covers 14 residues. The germline CDR1 and CDR2 sequences are SGHRS and YFSETQ. The V segment lost 4 bases and the J segment 3 bases; nucleotides outside the gene matches: 5. CDR3 residues: CASSAGQGNYEQYF. The CDR3 DNA sequence: TGCGCCAGCAGCGCGGGACAGGGAAACTACGAGCAGTACTTC. Full variable domain (missing parts from reference TRBV5-1 and TRBJ2-7): KAGVTQTPRYLIKTRGQQVTLSCSPISGHRSVSWYQQTPGQGLQFLFEYFSETQRNKGNFPGRFSGRQFSNSRSEMNVSTLELGDSALYLCASSAGQGNYEQYFGPGTRLTVT.

The V call is TRBV7-9, the J call TRBJ1-3; D not resolved. This CDR3 contains 14 residues. Germline V lookup: CDR1 SEHNR, CDR2 FQNEAQ (reference sequence). Trimming cost V 0 bases and J 0 bases, with 3 bases left between them. CDR3 DNA sequence: TGTGCCAGCAGCTTAGCCCTCTCTGGAAACACCATATATTTT. It is translated as CASSLALSGNTIYF. Complete variable domain (other parts from reference TRBV7-9 and TRBJ1-3): DTGVSQNPRHKITKRGQNVTFRCDPISEHNRLYWYRQTLGQGPEFLTYFQNEAQLEKSRLLSDRFSAERPKGSFSTLEIQRTEQGDSAMYLCASSLALSGNTIYFGEGSWLTVV.

The chain combines TRBV6-1 with TRBJ1-4; 7 bases agree with TRBD1. The CDR3 loop spans 16 amino acids. Germline CDR1 and CDR2: MNHNS and SASEGT. J was trimmed by 12 bases and V by 0 bases; bases with no gene match: 13. In DNA form, the CDR3 reads TGTGCCAGCAGTGAAGCCGTTTGGAGGGGGCAGTGGGAACTGTTTTTT. Amino acids: CASSEAVWRGQWELFF.

The V gene is TRBV6-6, the J gene TRBJ2-3; 10 bases fit TRBD2. From germline, CDR1 is MNHNY and CDR2 SVGAGI (reference sequence). The CDR3 has 15 residues. Trimming cost V 8 bases and J 7 bases; bases outside gene matches: 12. The CDR3 reads CASGGLAVLTNTQYF. In DNA form, the CDR3 reads TGTGCCAGCGGCGGACTAGCGGTCCTTACAAATACGCAGTATTTT.

In regard to this clone: At the DNA level, this CDR3 is encoded by other sequences in the same sample as well. CDR3 amino acids: CASSTSGGNTEAFF. CDR3 DNA sequence: TGCGCCAGCAGCACCTCGGGGGGGAACACTGAAGCTTTCTTT. The V and J genes are TRBV5-1 and TRBJ1-1; TRBD1 is a possible D gene (5 bases). The CDR3 extends over 14 amino acids. Trimming took 4 bases from V and 1 from J, leaving 11 bases between them. Germline CDR1 reads SGHRS; CDR2 reads YFSETQ.

This clone has a handful of counts. This rearrangement joins TRBV5-1 to TRBJ1-5; D is undetermined. This CDR3 is built from 14 residues. The germline V gene has CDR1 SGHRS and CDR2 YFSETQ. The V end was cut by 2 bases, the J end by 2 bases, with 8 bases between. Here the CDR3 reads CASSFDGGNQPQHF. The DNA of the CDR3 is TGCGCCAGCAGCTTTGACGGGGGCAATCAGCCCCAGCATTTT.

V usage is TRBV1 and J usage is TRBJ1-5; TRBD1, the D gene given by the table, was not confirmed from the DNA. TRBV1 is shown as a pseudogene. The CDR3 consists of 16 residues. The chain's CDR3 is CTSSQVRTGGNQPQHF. The CDR3 DNA follows: TGCACCAGCAGCCAAGTGCGGACAGGGGGAAATCAGCCCCAGCATTTT.

The chain carries TRBV30 and TRBJ1-6; TRBD1 is a possible D gene (5 bases). V lost 0 bases to trimming and J lost 9 bases, with 18 bases between them. The CDR3 is 16 residues long. From germline, CDR1 is GTSNPN and CDR2 SVGIG (reference sequence). CDR3 amino acids: CAWSVFPTGQISPLHF. CDR3 DNA: TGTGCCTGGAGTGTATTTCCTACAGGTCAAATTTCACCCCTCCACTTT.

As concerns this clone: Other nucleotide sequences in the sample specify the same CDR3. CDR3 loop: CASSYGLVRTGELFF. In DNA form, the CDR3 reads TGTGCCAGCAGCTACGGACTAGTTAGGACCGGGGAGCTGTTTTTT. The chain combines TRBV6-5 with TRBJ2-2, with 7 bases aligning to TRBD2. V was clipped by 6 bases and J by 5 bases; unmatched bases: 9. There are 15 residues in the CDR3. CDR1 MNHEY and CDR2 SVGAGI come from the germline V gene.

The V gene is TRBV5-1, the J gene TRBJ1-2; D uncertain. With 3 bases removed from V and 8 bases from J, the gap between germline ends came to 14 bases. The CDR3 contains 13 residues. The V gene's germline CDR1 is SGHRS and CDR2 YFSETQ. The CDR3 region has the DNA TGCGCCAGCAGCTGGGAGGCTGTAGAAGGCTACACCTTC. Its translation: CASSWEAVEGYTF.

The chain carries TRBV11-2 and TRBJ2-7; TRBD2 matches at 11 bases. With V trimmed by 8 bases and J by 0 bases, 15 bases remained unmatched. Germline CDR1 and CDR2: SGHAT and FQNNGV. CDR3 length equals 18 residues. CDR3 amino acids: CASGRGLAGGLRSYEQYF. CDR3 DNA sequence: TGTGCCAGCGGGAGGGGCCTAGCGGGGGGCCTTCGCTCCTACGAGCAGTACTTC.

The V call is TRBV4-1, the J call TRBJ2-3; perhaps TRBD1 as D (6 bases). The CDR3 is made up of 14 amino acids. Germline assignment: CDR1 MGHRA and CDR2 YSYEKL. V was cut by 0 bases and J by 5 bases, with 9 bases left in between. For the CDR3, the DNA is TGCGCCAGCAGCCAAGATACAGGGAGAGATACGCAGTATTTT. Translating it yields CASSQDTGRDTQYF.

The chain joins TRBV5-4 to TRBJ2-5, with D possibly matching TRBD1 (6 bases). Between the trimmed V and J ends, which lost 0 bases and 1 base, there was a span of 7 bases. The CDR3 is made up of 14 amino acids. The germline V gene encodes CDR1 SGHNT and CDR2 YYREEE (reference sequence). CDR3 sequence (DNA): TGTGCCAGCAGCTTGGGGGGGCTCCAAGAGACCCAGTACTTC. This sequence encodes CASSLGGLQETQYF.

V gene TRBV30 combines with J gene TRBJ1-5; 7 positions match TRBD1. The V gene end was trimmed by 5 bases and the J gene end by 6 bases; junction bases not matched to a gene: 7. The germline V gene encodes CDR1 GTSNPN and CDR2 SVGIG (reference sequence). This CDR3 is 13 amino acids long. The CDR3 DNA reads TGTGCCTGGGGCGACAGGGCGGGTCAGCCCCAGCATTTT. Its protein is CAWGDRAGQPQHF.

The chain carries TRBV2 and TRBJ1-2, with TRBD1 identical over 9 bases. Germline V lookup: CDR1 SNHLY, CDR2 FYNNEI. The junction had 5 bases not matched to a gene; V was cut back by 10 bases and J by 2 bases. The length of the CDR3 is 13 residues. The CDR3 loop reads CAIRDRDNYGYTF. The CDR3 DNA sequence: TGTGCCATTCGGGACAGGGACAACTATGGCTACACCTTC.

This clone was recorded a few times. The gene calls are TRBV2 and TRBJ2-5; TRBD1 matches 7 bases. The J call is doubtful: the DNA matches TRBJ2-7 better. Germline V gene data show CDR1 as SNHLY and CDR2 as FYNNEI. This CDR3 spans 12 amino acids. The CDR3 region has the DNA TGTGCCAGCAGGTCAGGGGGTAGCGAGCAGTACTTC. Protein: CASRSGGSEQYF.

The rearrangement links TRBV6-1 to TRBJ1-1, with TRBD1 matching over 8 bases. The length of the CDR3 is 13 residues. The V gene end was trimmed by 3 bases and the J gene end by 3 bases; junction bases not matched to a gene: 0. Germline values: CDR1 MNHNS, CDR2 SASEGT. CDR3 in amino acids: CASSEDRDTEAFF. As DNA, the CDR3 is TGTGCCAGCAGTGAGGACAGGGACACTGAAGCTTTCTTT.

The CDR3 nucleotides read TGTGCCAGCAGTTTGCTAGCGGGGGAATACAATGAGCAGTTCTTC. Encoded protein: CASSLLAGEYNEQFF. The chain joins TRBV27 to TRBJ2-1; 10 nucleotides align to TRBD2. The germline gives CDR1 MNHEY, CDR2 SMNVEV (reference sequence). CDR3 length: 15 amino acids. V lost 3 bases and J lost 4; bases outside the gene matches: 3.

This chain joins TRBV27 and TRBJ1-6; 9 positions agree with TRBD1. Germline values: CDR1 MNHEY, CDR2 SMNVEV (reference sequence). The V gene end was trimmed by 3 bases and the J gene end by 9 bases; junction bases not matched to a gene: 6. The CDR3 runs 15 residues. The DNA of the CDR3 is TGTGCCAGCAGTTTCCAAACAGGGGGCTCTTCACCCCTCCACTTT. This sequence encodes CASSFQTGGSSPLHF.

This clone was seen a few times. The V and J genes are TRBV2 and TRBJ1-5; D remains ambiguous. Germline V gives CDR1 SNHLY, CDR2 FYNNEI. V was cut by 5 bases and J by 2 bases, with 10 bases left in between. The CDR3 consists of 14 residues. Written as DNA, the CDR3 is TGTGCCAGCAGTCCCCGGGAGGGCAATCAGCCCCAGCATTTT. As protein: CASSPREGNQPQHF.

The V call is TRBV7-2, the J call TRBJ2-3, with D tentatively TRBD2 (6 bases). Trimming took off 2 bases at V and 2 bases at J, with 8 bases between the two ends. Per the germline V gene, CDR1 is SGHTA and CDR2 is FQGNSA. The CDR3 contains 14 residues. The DNA for the CDR3 is TGTGCCAGCAGCTTATCTAGCGCCACAGATACGCAGTATTTT. Amino acid sequence: CASSLSSATDTQYF.

This clone showed up just once. The chain carries TRBV10-3 and TRBJ2-5, with TRBD2 matching over 9 bases. The CDR3 has 15 residues. CDR1 ENHRY and CDR2 SYGVKD come from the germline V gene. Trimming took 2 bases from V and 4 from J; bases not matched to a gene: 5. DNA of the CDR3: TGTGCCATCAGTGAGGTTCTAGCGGGGAGAGAGACCCAGTACTTC. Encoded protein: CAISEVLAGRETQYF.

This chain joins TRBV7-2 and TRBJ2-1; D remains ambiguous. Germline assignment: CDR1 SGHTA and CDR2 FQGNSA. V dropped 1 base and J dropped 8 bases, with 9 bases sitting between them. This CDR3 is built from 13 residues. The CDR3 region has the DNA TGTGCCAGCAGCTTAGGCCGCCGCGATGAGCAGTTCTTC. It is translated as CASSLGRRDEQFF.

The chain couples TRBV7-2 to TRBJ2-5; TRBD2 is a possible D gene (5 bases). Germline assignment: CDR1 SGHTA and CDR2 FQGNSA. The CDR3 loop spans 14 amino acids. Trimming stripped 5 bases from V and 4 bases from J, with 14 bases between. The CDR3 here is CASSPRSSPETQYF. CDR3 sequence (DNA): TGTGCCAGCAGCCCCAGGTCTAGCCCAGAGACCCAGTACTTC.

The chain is built from TRBV27 and TRBJ2-6, with D tentatively TRBD1 (6 bases). The V gene's germline CDR1 is MNHEY and CDR2 SMNVEV (reference sequence). This CDR3 has 16 amino acids. V was cut by 4 bases and J by 0 bases, with 10 bases left in between. This CDR3 reads CASSWGQSSGANVLTF. CDR3 coding DNA: TGTGCCAGCAGTTGGGGGCAAAGCTCTGGGGCCAACGTCCTGACTTTC.

The gene calls are TRBV7-9 and TRBJ2-2, with D hard to call. Germline CDR1 is SEHNR and CDR2 is FQNEAQ (reference sequence). The CDR3 is 15 amino acids. Trimming left V 2 bases short and J 6 bases short, with 13 bases between. The CDR3 DNA sequence: TGTGCCAGCAGCTTATTGGTGGGCCGGGCCGGGGAGCTGTTTTTT. Translation gives CASSLLVGRAGELFF.

To note about this clone: Other DNA variants within this sample encode the same CDR3. The chain carries TRBV7-6 and TRBJ2-2, with no clear D. The CDR3 has 15 residues. Germline loops: CDR1 SGHVS, CDR2 FNYEAQ. The ends were cut back, 2 bases at V and 1 base at J, with 8 bases in the middle. The chain's CDR3 is CASSLRTGNTGELFF. As DNA, the CDR3 is TGTGCCAGCAGCTTACGAACCGGGAACACCGGGGAGCTGTTTTTT.

This clone was counted a single time. The chain couples TRBV19 to TRBJ1-5, with D possibly matching TRBD1 (6 bases). Trimming pared 5 bases from V and 1 base from J, leaving 12 bases between. The CDR3 is 15 residues long. Germline V lookup: CDR1 LNHDA, CDR2 SQIVND (reference sequence). In DNA form, the CDR3 reads TGTGCCAGTAGTCATACAGGGATAAGCAATCAGCCCCAGCATTTT. Protein sequence: CASSHTGISNQPQHF.